This TCR beta chain derives from a study of tumor-infiltrating lymphocytes in primary liver carcinoma. The wider study: The tumors, T1-T3 N0M0 lesions, were roughly 4 to 11 cm across.

Reverse transcription of approximately 500 ng total RNA with a constant-region primer produced TCR beta cDNA. Slightly modified ARM-PCR served as the procedure for the TCR beta libraries. These libraries came from three rounds of nested multiplex PCR. Use of TRBV1-TRBV30 forward primers with a C-beta reverse primer characterized the first two PCR rounds, which lasted about 10 cycles each. In TCRdb, the multiplex PCR reads were re-called with MiXCR into one record per CDR3 protein. The data show 300,000 to 350,000 distinct CDR3 sequences, 45% to 70% seen once. The authors took blood RNA from unsorted whole blood and also extracted germline DNA. The authors collected approximately 4 milliliters of peripheral blood before surgery. Study-wide results and caveats: The top-250-clone fraction was significantly higher in tumors than in blood (p = 0.039). Tumor region pairs shared more overlap than did tumor-adjacent and tumor-blood pairs.

The CDR3 is 14 amino acids. J gave up 6 bases and V 3 bases, and 4 bases lay outside the gene matches. CDR1 and CDR2 (germline): SEHNR, FQNEAQ (reference sequence). In regard to this clonotype: Its antigen is unidentified.

Sequencing used peripheral blood. The source is a woman aged 25-40 years with primary liver carcinoma and hepatitis B virus infection. V gene TRBV7-9 combines with J gene TRBJ2-2; 7 bases match TRBD2. The DNA for the CDR3 is TGTGCCAGCAGCTTCGACGGGAGGCCCGGGGAGCTGTTTTTT. Amino acids: CASSFDGRPGELFF.